The entry below describes one T cell receptor (beta chain). Its antigen is as yet unknown. The repertoire was sequenced with immunoSEQ multiplex PCR; TCRdb's copy has only in-frame clones and lacks some. The sample lists more than 95,000 clones, roughly 90% occurring once. J gave up 1 base and V 2 bases, and 3 bases lay outside the gene matches. There are 15 residues in the CDR3. Germline-derived CDR1 and CDR2 are MDHEN and SYDVKM. The sample is drawn from a study of OX40 agonist ivuxolimab in advanced cancers. Overall study: Those enrolled were roughly 85% male, with a mean age of around 60 years and ages from 23 to 79. Notes on the study in general: Part of the nonresponder group also had normalized T-cell clonal expansion that was low.

At cycle 4 day 1, cycle 7 day 1, and baseline, blood was sampled. Sequencing was performed on CD4+ or CD8+ T cells sorted from blood, taken in a trial of the OX40 agonist ivuxolimab. The chain couples TRBV28 to TRBJ2-7; 9 bases match TRBD2. The sequence derives from an adult with an advanced solid tumor such as melanoma, head and neck, liver or kidney cancer. The CDR3 region is CASSLAGGPSYEQYF. In nucleotides, the CDR3 is TGTGCCAGCAGTTTAGCGGGGGGGCCGTCCTACGAGCAGTACTTC.